This is a list of T cell receptor beta chains from one sample in a study of T cell repertoires in cytomegalovirus infection. Each CDR3 protein is one row after TCRdb ran MiXCR on the reads. The profile shows some 680,000 distinct CDR3 sequences, approximately 34% of them singletons. The sample consisted of PBMCs. Receptors were obtained from a human donor in good health (CMV status not recorded). Some clones in this sample may be carry-over from other donors' samples. CDR3s include the opening cysteine and the closing phenylalanine or tryptophan. Each record gives: clone size, D gene, V gene, J gene, CDR3 protein, CDR3 DNA. A D gene is named only where the DNA matches it firmly. Some rows mark clone size as missing; the rest say once, few, many or name a class of expanded clone.

abundance: NA; d_gene: NA; v_gene: TRBV12-3/TRBV12-4; j_gene: TRBJ1-1; CDR3aa: CASRSSGRVMNTEAFF; CDR3nt: TGTGCCAGCAGATCTTCCGGACGGGTAATGAACACTGAAGCTTTCTTT
abundance: few; d_gene: NA; v_gene: TRBV19; j_gene: TRBJ1-4; CDR3aa: CASSTPPVGNEKLFF; CDR3nt: TGTGCCAGTAGTACCCCTCCGGTTGGTAATGAAAAACTGTTTTTT
abundance: few; d_gene: NA; v_gene: TRBV19; j_gene: TRBJ2-3; CDR3aa: CASVPGSLGTDTQYF; CDR3nt: TGTGCCAGCGTCCCCGGGAGTCTAGGCACAGATACGCAGTATTTT
abundance: NA; d_gene: NA; v_gene: TRBV27; j_gene: TRBJ2-5; CDR3aa: CASSWGGQQETQYF; CDR3nt: TGTGCCAGCAGTTGGGGCGGCCAACAAGAGACCCAGTACTTC
abundance: few; d_gene: NA; v_gene: TRBV6-6; j_gene: TRBJ2-7; CDR3aa: CATSIERRASYEQYF; CDR3nt: TGTGCTACTAGCATAGAGCGGCGAGCCTCCTACGAGCAGTACTTC
abundance: NA; d_gene: NA; v_gene: TRBV28; j_gene: TRBJ2-7; CDR3aa: CASRKLDGPSYEQYF; CDR3nt: TGTGCCAGCAGAAAATTAGACGGACCGAGCTACGAGCAGTACTTC
abundance: many; d_gene: TRBD1; v_gene: TRBV7-2; j_gene: TRBJ2-4; CDR3aa: CASSPGQGADIQYF; CDR3nt: TGTGCCAGCAGCCCCGGACAGGGAGCTGACATTCAGTACTTC
abundance: NA; d_gene: NA; v_gene: TRBV28; j_gene: TRBJ1-1; CDR3aa: CASSFGVGLNTEAFF; CDR3nt: TGTGCCAGCAGTTTCGGGGTAGGGCTGAACACTGAAGCTTTCTTT
abundance: few; d_gene: NA; v_gene: TRBV7-9; j_gene: TRBJ1-2; CDR3aa: CASSRGLQGGRDGYTF; CDR3nt: TGTGCCAGCAGCCGGGGGCTTCAGGGAGGAAGGGATGGCTACACCTTC
abundance: few; d_gene: TRBD2; v_gene: TRBV12-3/TRBV12-4; j_gene: TRBJ2-1; CDR3aa: CASSLRSGGPFYNEQFF; CDR3nt: TGTGCCAGCAGCCTGCGGTCGGGGGGGCCGTTCTACAATGAGCAGTTCTTC
abundance: NA; d_gene: TRBD1; v_gene: TRBV28; j_gene: TRBJ2-5; CDR3aa: CASSFSGTGRSREETQYF; CDR3nt: TGTGCCAGCAGCTTTTCCGGGACAGGGCGCTCAAGAGAAGAGACCCAGTACTTC
abundance: NA; d_gene: TRBD1; v_gene: TRBV2; j_gene: TRBJ1-5; CDR3aa: CASSTGTGGVWNQPQHF; CDR3nt: TGTGCCAGCAGTACCGGGACAGGGGGCGTATGGAATCAGCCCCAGCATTTT
abundance: NA; d_gene: NA; v_gene: TRBV7-9; j_gene: TRBJ1-2; CDR3aa: CASSPDSYVYTF; CDR3nt: TGTGCAAGCAGCCCCGACAGCTATGTCTACACGTTC
abundance: few; d_gene: NA; v_gene: TRBV7-6; j_gene: TRBJ2-7; CDR3aa: CASSSTDSSYEQYF; CDR3nt: TGTGCCAGCAGCTCCACGGACAGCTCCTACGAGCAGTACTTC
abundance: NA; d_gene: NA; v_gene: TRBV24-1; j_gene: TRBJ2-7; CDR3aa: CATSDSTAVGYEQYF; CDR3nt: TGTGCCACCAGTGATTCGACAGCCGTCGGCTACGAGCAGTACTTC
abundance: NA; d_gene: NA; v_gene: TRBV7-4; j_gene: TRBJ1-2; CDR3aa: CASSLMEVVYTF; CDR3nt: TGTGCCAGCAGCTTAATGGAGGTTGTCTACACCTTC
abundance: NA; d_gene: NA; v_gene: TRBV10-3; j_gene: TRBJ1-1; CDR3aa: CAISESQGVTEAFF; CDR3nt: TGTGCCATCAGTGAGTCTCAGGGTGTAACTGAAGCTTTCTTT
abundance: many; d_gene: NA; v_gene: TRBV7-2; j_gene: TRBJ2-3; CDR3aa: CASSLVPGGRTDTQYF; CDR3nt: TGTGCCAGCAGCTTAGTTCCCGGGGGCCGTACAGATACGCAGTATTTT
abundance: NA; d_gene: NA; v_gene: TRBV7-9; j_gene: TRBJ1-1; CDR3aa: CASSLYEATNTEAFF; CDR3nt: TGTGCCAGCAGCTTATATGAGGCGACGAACACTGAAGCTTTCTTT
abundance: few; d_gene: TRBD2; v_gene: TRBV10-3; j_gene: TRBJ2-1; CDR3aa: CAIKASGSIGHEQFF; CDR3nt: TGTGCCATCAAAGCTAGCGGGAGTATCGGGCACGAGCAGTTCTTC
abundance: many; d_gene: NA; v_gene: TRBV12-3/TRBV12-4; j_gene: TRBJ2-2; CDR3aa: CASSFRGTGELFF; CDR3nt: TGTGCCAGCAGTTTTCGGGGCACCGGGGAGCTGTTTTTT
abundance: few; d_gene: TRBD1; v_gene: TRBV4-1; j_gene: TRBJ1-4; CDR3aa: CASSQGGQGTTNEKLFF; CDR3nt: TGCGCCAGCAGCCAAGGGGGACAGGGTACGACTAATGAAAAACTGTTTTTT